The 17 T cell receptor beta chains below all came from one sample that was sequenced in a study of cytomegalovirus exposure and HLA in healthy donors. The PCR had 60 Vbeta and 13 Jbeta primers. Clones were read by immunoSEQ multiplex PCR, and TCRdb kept only the in-frame ones, dropping some. This listing includes about 130,000 clones. Sequenced: PBMCs. These receptor sequences come from a man between 18 and 29 years old in good health and CMV-seronegative.

The gene calls are TRBV30 and TRBJ2-5, with 9 positions matching TRBD2. V lost 0 bases and J lost 5; bases outside the gene matches: 7. Germline loops: CDR1 GTSNPN, CDR2 SVGIG (reference sequence). CDR3 size: 15 residues. CDR3 DNA sequence: TGTGCCTGGAGTGTACGCCTAGCGGGATTGGAGACCCAGTACTTC. Translation gives CAWSVRLAGLETQYF.

CDR3 in DNA: TGTGCCAGCAGTTTAGCGGGAGACGTGGGAGATACGCAGTATTTT. The encoded protein is CASSLAGDVGDTQYF. The chain uses TRBV27 and TRBJ2-3; 7 nucleotides align to TRBD2. The CDR3 length is 15 residues. After removal of 2 bases from V and 5 bases from J, the junction contained 7 bases not matched to a gene. Germline CDR1 is MNHEY and CDR2 is SMNVEV (reference sequence).

The V call is TRBV9, the J call TRBJ1-2; the D gene is possibly TRBD1 (6 bases). Germline V lookup: CDR1 SGDLS, CDR2 YYNGEE. V dropped 0 bases and J dropped 2 bases, with 8 bases sitting between them. The length of the CDR3 is 14 residues. The CDR3 sequence: CASSVGQGNYGYTF. CDR3 in DNA: TGTGCCAGCAGCGTAGGTCAGGGGAACTATGGCTACACCTTC. Full variable domain (outside the CDR3, taken from reference TRBV9 and TRBJ1-2): DSGVTQTPKHLITATGQRVTLRCSPRSGDLSVYWYQQSLDQGLQFLIQYYNGEERAKGNILERFSAQQFPDLHSELNLSSLELGDSALYFCASSVGQGNYGYTFGSGTRLTVV.

The chain links TRBV11-2 to TRBJ2-3, with D possibly being TRBD2 (5 bases). V lost 0 bases and J 6 bases, leaving 10 bases between the germline ends. This CDR3 spans 14 amino acids. From germline, CDR1 is SGHAT and CDR2 FQNNGV. The chain's CDR3 is CASSLDRASDTQYF. CDR3 nucleotides: TGTGCCAGCAGCTTAGATCGGGCTAGCGATACGCAGTATTTT.

The chain has TRBV5-6 and TRBJ2-3; 9 nucleotides line up with TRBD2. Trimming removed 4 bases from V and 7 bases from J; junction bases left unmatched: 13. This CDR3 has 16 residues. Germline V CDR1 and CDR2: SGHDT, YYEEEE. DNA of the CDR3: TGTGCCAGCAGCCCCCAGGGGCGGGGGGGCGGGAATACGCAGTATTTT. Translating gives CASSPQGRGGGNTQYF.

The chain combines TRBV5-6 with TRBJ1-2, with unresolved D. Deletions cut 0 bases from V and 9 bases from J, with 12 bases between. Germline lookup yields CDR1 SGHDT and CDR2 YYEEEE. The CDR3 length is 13 residues. The CDR3 coding sequence is TGTGCCAGCAGCTTGGGGCAGGCTATTAGCTACACCTTC. Its translation: CASSLGQAISYTF.

The chain employs TRBV10-2 and TRBJ2-1, with 9 bases aligning to TRBD1. Germline V CDR1 and CDR2: WSHSY, SAAADI. V was clipped by 6 bases and J by 0 bases; unmatched bases: 6. There are 16 residues in the CDR3. Here the CDR3 reads CASRGPGQGSYNEQFF. The CDR3 bases are TGCGCCAGCAGGGGACCGGGACAGGGCTCCTACAATGAGCAGTTCTTC.

The chain recombines TRBV25-1 with TRBJ1-2; D unresolved. CDR1 MGHDK and CDR2 SYGVNS come from the germline V gene. V shed 5 bases and J shed 4 bases, with 5 bases lying between them. The CDR3 has 11 residues. The CDR3 DNA is TGTGCCAGCAGTAACTCCTATGGCTACACCTTC. It encodes CASSNSYGYTF.

V usage is TRBV6-1 and J usage is TRBJ1-1; no clear D. Germline CDR1 MNHNS, CDR2 SASEGT. CDR3 length: 12 amino acids. Trimming shortened V by 4 bases and J by 8 bases, and 11 bases separated the two germline ends. Here the CDR3 reads CASSAEVAEAFF. The CDR3 bases are TGTGCCAGCAGTGCCGAAGTGGCCGAAGCTTTCTTT.

The rearrangement uses TRBV7-6 and TRBJ1-1; tentatively, D is TRBD1 (6 bases). The CDR3 spans 15 residues. The V gene lost 3 bases and the J gene lost 0 bases, with 11 bases spanning the gap. Germline lookup yields CDR1 SGHVS and CDR2 FNYEAQ. This chain's CDR3 is CASSFRGGLNTEAFF. CDR3 bases: TGTGCCAGCAGCTTCCGGGGGGGCTTGAACACTGAAGCTTTCTTT.

This rearrangement joins TRBV6-5 to TRBJ2-3; 12 nucleotides match TRBD2. The length of the CDR3 is 15 residues. V lost 4 bases and J lost 6; bases outside the gene matches: 5. Looked up from germline, CDR1 is MNHEY and CDR2 is SVGAGI. CDR3 in DNA: TGTGCCAGCAGTTCCCCTAGCGGGGGGGAGGATACGCAGTATTTT. This translates into CASSSPSGGEDTQYF.

DNA for the CDR3: TGTGCCAGCTCACGAGGGACAGATCTCAGCTCCTACAATGAGCAGTTCTTC. This gives the protein CASSRGTDLSSYNEQFF. This chain links TRBV18 with TRBJ2-1, with 7 bases matching TRBD1. Germline lookup yields CDR1 KGHSH and CDR2 LQKENI. This CDR3 spans 17 amino acids. With V trimmed by 4 bases and J by 0 bases, 9 bases remained unmatched. The full variable domain, in which reference TRBV18 and TRBJ2-1 provide the parts outside the CDR3, is NAGVMQNPRHLVRRRGQEARLRCSPMKGHSHVYWYRQLPEEGLKFMVYLQKENIIDESGMPKERFSAEFPKEGPSILRIQQVVRGDSAAYFCASSRGTDLSSYNEQFFGPGTRLTVL.

The V gene is TRBV19, the J gene TRBJ2-7; 10 bases are shared with TRBD2. This CDR3 comprises 16 residues. The germline gives CDR1 LNHDA, CDR2 SQIVND (reference sequence). After removal of 5 bases from V and 1 base from J, the junction contained 8 bases not matched to a gene. The CDR3, as DNA: TGTGCCAGTAGTCCGCAACTAGCGGGACGATCCTACGAGCAGTACTTC. This codes for CASSPQLAGRSYEQYF. The full variable domain, in which reference TRBV19 and TRBJ2-7 provide the parts outside the CDR3, is DGGITQSPKYLFRKEGQNVTLSCEQNLNHDAMYWYRQDPGQGLRLIYYSQIVNDFQKGDIAEGYSVSREKKESFPLTVTSAQKNPTAFYLCASSPQLAGRSYEQYFGPGTRLTVT.

A word on this clone: This same CDR3 is encoded by further DNA sequences in the sample. The chain is built from TRBV18 and TRBJ2-1; TRBD2 matches at 9 bases. The CDR3 extends over 15 amino acids. Per germline, CDR1 KGHSH and CDR2 LQKENI. V lost 6 bases, J lost 8 bases, and 11 bases stayed unmatched. DNA of the CDR3: TGTGCCAGCTCGCCAATCGAGCGGGAGGACTATGAGCAGTTCTTC. Protein product: CASSPIEREDYEQFF. The full variable domain, in which reference TRBV18 and TRBJ2-1 provide the parts outside the CDR3, is NAGVMQNPRHLVRRRGQEARLRCSPMKGHSHVYWYRQLPEEGLKFMVYLQKENIIDESGMPKERFSAEFPKEGPSILRIQQVVRGDSAAYFCASSPIEREDYEQFFGPGTRLTVL.

The chain links TRBV2 to TRBJ2-3, with D maybe TRBD2 (6 bases). CDR1 and CDR2 (germline): SNHLY, FYNNEI. The CDR3 totals 17 residues. V gave up 7 bases and J gave up 5 bases, with 25 bases separating them. Here the CDR3 DNA reads TGTGCCAGCATCCCCCTCTTTATCCGGGAGAGTGTAGATACGCAGTATTTT. It yields the protein CASIPLFIRESVDTQYF.

The rearrangement uses TRBV11-2 and TRBJ1-2; D is uncertain. The ends were cut back, 1 base at V and 0 bases at J, with 9 bases in the middle. The germline V gene has CDR1 SGHAT and CDR2 FQNNGV. CDR3 length: 15 residues. CDR3 DNA: TGTGCCAGCAGCTTAGGTCCCGGGTCTAACTATGGCTACACCTTC. Encoded protein: CASSLGPGSNYGYTF.

This chain uses TRBV30 with TRBJ1-5, with TRBD1 as a possible D gene (6 bases). This CDR3 region has 16 residues. CDR1 and CDR2 (germline): GTSNPN, SVGIG (reference sequence). V was pared by 2 bases and J by 0 bases, with 14 bases between. The CDR3 DNA follows: TGTGCCTGGAGTATAGACGGGACACTTAGCAATCAGCCCCAGCATTTT. Translated, it gives CAWSIDGTLSNQPQHF.